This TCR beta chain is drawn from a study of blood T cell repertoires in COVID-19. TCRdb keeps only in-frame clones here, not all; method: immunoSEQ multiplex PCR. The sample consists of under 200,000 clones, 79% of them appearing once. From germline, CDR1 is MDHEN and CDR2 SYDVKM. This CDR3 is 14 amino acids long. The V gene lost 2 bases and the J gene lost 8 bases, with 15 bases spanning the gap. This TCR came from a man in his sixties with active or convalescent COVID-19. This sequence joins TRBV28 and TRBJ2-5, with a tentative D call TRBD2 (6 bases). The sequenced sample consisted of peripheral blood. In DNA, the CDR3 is TGTGCCAGCAGTTTAGAAGGCGGGATGGTAACCCAGTACTTC. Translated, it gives CASSLEGGMVTQYF.